The rows below give T cell receptor beta chains drawn from one sample of a study of cytomegalovirus exposure and HLA in healthy donors. Only in-frame clones appear in the TCRdb table, and some are missing; sequencing was by immunoSEQ multiplex PCR. The table shows 130,000 to 150,000 clones, with roughly three quarters occurring only once. Input material: PBMCs. These receptors all come from a woman in her forties or fifties in good health and CMV-seronegative. Each CDR3 is given with its conserved first and last residue. A D gene is named only where the DNA matches it firmly. Expanded clones get a size class; other rows say once, few or many, or leave the size out.

>TRBJ1-6|once|-|TRBV7-9
CASSLGGTQNSPLHF
TGTGCCAGCAGCTTAGGCGGGACTCAGAATTCACCCCTCCACTTT
>TRBJ1-6|-|-|TRBV7-9
CASRKTGVGSPLHF
TGTGCCAGCAGAAAGACGGGGGTAGGATCACCCCTCCACTTT
>TRBJ2-3|-|-|TRBV4-3
CASSQAPGAPFLSTDTQYF
TGCGCCAGCAGCCAAGCCCCAGGGGCCCCTTTTCTTAGCACAGATACGCAGTATTTT
>TRBJ1-2|-|-|TRBV5-1
CASSLTGSRLGYTF
TGCGCCAGCAGCTTGACAGGATCCCGACTGGGCTACACCTTC
>TRBJ2-1|-|TRBD1|TRBV28
CASSLIQGPYNEQFF
TGTGCCAGCAGTTTGATACAGGGGCCCTACAATGAGCAGTTCTTC
>TRBJ1-2|-|-|TRBV2
CASSGGSNYGYTF
TGTGCCAGCAGCGGGGGATCTAACTATGGCTACACCTTC
>TRBJ2-6|-|-|TRBV28
CASSSPGSSGANVLTF
TGTGCCAGCAGTTCCCCCGGGAGCTCTGGGGCCAACGTCCTGACTTTC
>TRBJ2-3|once|TRBD1|TRBV4-1
CASSQGDRGSDTQYF
TGCGCCAGCAGCCAGGGGGACAGGGGGTCAGATACGCAGTATTTT
>TRBJ2-3|-|-|TRBV18
CASSRGDTADTQYF
TGTGCCAGCTCCCGGGGGGACACAGCAGATACGCAGTATTTT
>TRBJ2-3|-|TRBD1|TRBV11-3
CASSRDRESDTQYF
TGTGCCAGCAGCCGGGACAGGGAATCAGATACGCAGTATTTT
>TRBJ2-5|-|-|TRBV6-5
CASSYSPARGMETQYF
TGTGCCAGCAGTTACTCCCCCGCGAGGGGGATGGAGACCCAGTACTTC
>TRBJ2-5|-|-|TRBV18
CASSPQIQETQYF
TGTGCCAGCTCACCGCAGATACAAGAGACCCAGTACTTC
>TRBJ2-2|-|-|TRBV15
CATSSTKRRSGELFF
TGTGCCACCAGCAGTACCAAGAGGCGAAGCGGGGAGCTGTTTTTT
>TRBJ2-1|-|TRBD1|TRBV5-6
CASSLGTAYNEQFF
TGTGCCAGCAGCCTTGGGACAGCCTACAATGAGCAGTTCTTC
>TRBJ1-5|-|TRBD1|TRBV7-7
CASSFSGGEMQPQHF
TGTGCTAGCAGCTTCTCAGGGGGCGAGATGCAGCCCCAGCATTTT
>TRBJ2-1|-|TRBD2|TRBV2
CASNGRGGLDEQFF
TGTGCCAGCAACGGGCGGGGGGGCTTAGATGAGCAGTTCTTC
>TRBJ2-5|-|TRBD2|TRBV19
CASSGGAVETQYF
TGTGCCTCAAGCGGGGGGGCCGTAGAGACCCAGTACTTC